This passage covers 5 T cell receptor beta chains from one sample sequenced in a study of T cell repertoires in cytomegalovirus infection. TCRdb passed the reads through MiXCR, listing each CDR3 protein once. The sample lists approximately 130,000 distinct CDR3 sequences; about 24% were seen once. These TCRs are of unknown antigen specificity. Specimen: PBMCs, sequenced either directly or after in vitro stimulation (not recorded which). These receptors were taken from a human donor in good health (CMV status not recorded). Some clones in this sample may be carry-over from other donors' samples.

This clonotype was seen at least ten times. The J gene is TRBJ1-1, the V gene TRBV7-2; D might be TRBD1 (5 bases). This CDR3 has 14 residues. V was clipped by 8 bases and J by 2 bases, with 15 bases between them. Looked up from germline, CDR1 is SGHTA and CDR2 is FQGNSA. The CDR3 loop reads CASSRTGTNTEAFF. The CDR3 DNA reads TGTGCCAGCTCTAGAACAGGAACTAACACTGAAGCTTTCTTT.

The chain carries TRBV24-1 and TRBJ1-2; D not certain. Germline assignment: CDR1 KGHDR and CDR2 SFDVKD. This CDR3 region has 19 residues. V was shortened by 2 bases and J by 2 bases, with 23 bases between the two germline ends. The CDR3 nucleotides read TGTGCCACCAGTGATTCAAGGCACGGTATGGTCAGCTCCAACTATGGCTACACCTTC. Translating gives CATSDSRHGMVSSNYGYTF.

Ten or more counts support this clonotype. The rearrangement joins TRBV4-2 to TRBJ2-3, with TRBD2 matching 10 bases. In germline, CDR1 is LGHNA, CDR2 YNFKEQ. CDR3 length: 18 residues. Trimming at V came to 1 base and at J to 1 base, leaving 8 bases not matched to a gene. The CDR3: CASSQGASGSGGTDTQYF. CDR3 nucleotides: TGTGCCAGCAGCCAAGGGGCTAGCGGGAGCGGGGGCACAGATACGCAGTATTTT.

The CDR3 loop is CASSQGIQETQYF. The CDR3 bases are TGTGCCAGCAGCCAAGGGATACAAGAGACCCAGTACTTC. The chain is built from TRBV4-2 and TRBJ2-5; no reliable D call. Germline-derived CDR1 and CDR2 are LGHNA and YNFKEQ. V lost 1 base and J lost 2, with 5 bases in between. The CDR3 totals 13 residues.

The V and J genes are TRBV18 and TRBJ1-1, with D perhaps matching TRBD1 (5 bases). Between the trimmed V and J ends, which lost 3 bases and 3 bases, there was a span of 8 bases. The germline V gene has CDR1 KGHSH and CDR2 LQKENI. This CDR3 is 13 amino acids long. CDR3 in DNA: TGTGCCAGCTCACCGCGGGGCTACACTGAAGCTTTCTTT. It specifies CASSPRGYTEAFF. The entire variable domain, with the rest obtained from reference TRBV18 and TRBJ1-1, is as follows: NAGVMQNPRHLVRRRGQEARLRCSPMKGHSHVYWYRQLPEEGLKFMVYLQKENIIDESGMPKERFSAEFPKEGPSILRIQQVVRGDSAAYFCASSPRGYTEAFFGQGTRLTVV.